This T cell receptor beta chain was identified in a study of blood T cell repertoires in COVID-19. The germline V gene encodes CDR1 GTSNPN and CDR2 SVGIG (reference sequence). The ends were cut back, 7 bases at V and 4 bases at J, with 19 bases in the middle. The CDR3 contains 14 residues. Measured with immunoSEQ multiplex PCR; TCRdb has only the in-frame clones, and not every one. The table lists over 300,000 clones, approximately 85% of them singletons. Input material: peripheral blood. This receptor was taken from a human donor in a cohort sampled during active COVID-19. The chain has TRBV30 and TRBJ2-5; TRBD1 is a possible D gene (5 bases). The CDR3 spells CASRQGFFLETQYF. CDR3 nucleotide sequence: TGTGCCTCAAGGCAGGGTTTTTTTCTAGAGACCCAGTACTTC. Together with reference TRBV30 and TRBJ2-5, the CDR3 gives the full variable domain: SQTIHQWPATLVQPVGSPLSLECTVEGTSNPNLYWYRQAAGRGLQLLFYSVGIGQISSEVPQNLSASRPQDRQFILSSKKLLLSDSGFYLCASRQGFFLETQYFGPGTRLLVL.